This T cell receptor (beta chain) was identified during a study of blood T cells in healthy people across ages. It was with a sample-barcoded 5' primer and a J-beta primer mix that a second PCR of about 6 to 12 cycles was run. Via MiXCR, TCRdb re-called the 5' RACE reads, giving one row per CDR3 protein. Of about 720,000 distinct CDR3 sequences in the sample, about a fifth were seen once. The CDR3 spans 12 residues. CDR1 and CDR2 (germline): DFQATT, SNEGSKA (reference sequence). The clonotype originates from a man between 65 and 80 years old in good health. Sequenced input: blood. This chain links TRBV20-1 with TRBJ2-5; 9 nucleotides agree with TRBD2. The closer fit of TRBJ2-1 to the DNA end suggests the J call may be wrong. CDR3 bases: TGCAGTGCTGCCCCTGGGACTAGCGAGCAGTTCTTC. Translating gives CSAAPGTSEQFF.